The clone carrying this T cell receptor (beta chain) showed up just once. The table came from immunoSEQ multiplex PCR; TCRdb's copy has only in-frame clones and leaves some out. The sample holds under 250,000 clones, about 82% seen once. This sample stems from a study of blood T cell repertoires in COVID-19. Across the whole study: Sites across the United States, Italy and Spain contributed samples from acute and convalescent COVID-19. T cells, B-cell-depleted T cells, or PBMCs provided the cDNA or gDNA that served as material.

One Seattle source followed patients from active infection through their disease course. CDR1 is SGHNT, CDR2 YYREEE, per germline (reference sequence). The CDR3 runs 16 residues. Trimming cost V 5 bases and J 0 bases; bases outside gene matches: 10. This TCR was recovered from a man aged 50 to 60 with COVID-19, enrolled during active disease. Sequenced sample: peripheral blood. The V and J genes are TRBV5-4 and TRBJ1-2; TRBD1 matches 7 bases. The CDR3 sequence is CASRSTGRRANYGYTF. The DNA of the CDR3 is TGTGCCAGCAGGTCGACAGGGAGGAGAGCTAACTATGGCTACACCTTC. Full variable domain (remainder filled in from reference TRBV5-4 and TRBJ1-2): ETGVTQSPTHLIKTRGQQVTLRCSSQSGHNTVSWYQQALGQGPQFIFQYYREEENGRGNFPPRFSGLQFPNYSSELNVNALELDDSALYLCASRSTGRRANYGYTFGSGTRLTVV.